These T cell receptor beta chains were read from a single sample in a study of T cell responses to AZD1222 COVID-19 vaccine. Method: immunoSEQ multiplex PCR; TCRdb's copy keeps in-frame clones and lacks some. The sample holds around 100,000 clones; approximately 91% are singletons and the top ten take around 1.7%. The specimen comprised peripheral blood, sampled on day 0 of AZD1222 vaccination. The receptors come from an adult in good health. CDR3s include the opening cysteine and the closing phenylalanine or tryptophan. The order of the fields is J gene, V gene, D gene, CDR3 length, clone size, CDR3 protein, CDR3 DNA. D genes are given only for firm matches. Only part of the rows carry a size: once, few, many, or a class if the clone is expanded.

>TRBJ1-4|TRBV5-1|.|14|.
CASSLSREDEKLFF
TGCGCCAGCAGCTTGAGCAGGGAAGATGAAAAACTGTTTTTT
>TRBJ1-6|TRBV6-2/TRBV6-3|TRBD1|18|once
CASSYDRTGGIYNSPLHF
TGTGCCAGCAGTTATGATAGGACAGGGGGAATCTATAATTCACCCCTCCACTTT
>TRBJ2-3|TRBV3-1/TRBV3-2|.|15|.
CASSPTGTSTDTQYF
TGTGCCAGCAGCCCAACAGGGACTAGCACAGATACGCAGTATTTT
>TRBJ1-5|TRBV28|.|16|.
CASSLEYQLSNQPQHF
TGTGCCAGCAGTTTAGAATACCAGCTTAGCAATCAGCCCCAGCATTTT
>TRBJ2-7|TRBV29-1|TRBD1|14|.
CSVGGQGSSYEQYF
TGCAGCGTCGGCGGACAGGGAAGCTCCTACGAGCAGTACTTC
>TRBJ2-7|TRBV12-5|.|15|.
CASGLSPCTPGGQYF
TGTGCTAGTGGTTTGTCACCCTGTACCCCCGGGGGGCAGTACTTC
>TRBJ1-1|TRBV2|.|15|.
CASSEFGGLNTEAFF
TGTGCCAGCAGTGAATTCGGGGGATTGAACACTGAAGCTTTCTTT
>TRBJ2-2|TRBV5-4|TRBD1|14|.
CASSTGQGSGELFF
TGTGCCAGCAGCACGGGACAGGGCAGCGGGGAGCTGTTTTTT
>TRBJ1-2|TRBV6-5|TRBD1|14|.
CASGRTGPNYGYTF
TGTGCCAGCGGGCGGACAGGGCCTAACTATGGCTACACCTTC
>TRBJ2-7|TRBV18|TRBD1|17|.
CASSVRRQGVTSYEQYF
TGTGCCAGCTCCGTACGAAGACAGGGGGTGACCTCCTACGAGCAGTACTTC
>TRBJ1-5|TRBV9|.|14|.
CASSRGGGNQPQHF
TGTGCCAGCAGTAGGGGGGGAGGCAATCAGCCCCAGCATTTT
>TRBJ1-1|TRBV2|.|12|once
CASSERDGKAFF
TGTGCCAGCAGTGAAAGGGACGGGAAAGCTTTCTTT
>TRBJ2-7|TRBV2|.|12|few
CASSVQGYEQYF
TGTGCCAGCAGTGTACAGGGCTACGAGCAGTACTTC
>TRBJ1-2|TRBV13|.|13|.
CASTLGENYGYTF
TGTGCCAGCACCTTAGGGGAAAACTATGGCTACACCTTC
>TRBJ2-7|TRBV9|TRBD1|14|.
CASSGSDRAYEQYF
TGTGCCAGCAGCGGGTCTGACAGGGCCTACGAGCAGTACTTC
>TRBJ2-6|TRBV4-1|.|15|.
CASSQDESGANVLTF
TGCGCCAGCAGCCAAGATGAATCTGGGGCCAACGTCCTGACTTTC
>TRBJ2-1|TRBV14|.|14|.
CASSQGRAYNEQFF
TGTGCCAGCAGCCAAGGTAGGGCATACAATGAGCAGTTCTTC
>TRBJ2-2|TRBV28|TRBD2|17|.
CASRATGGRLTTGELFF
TGTGCCAGCAGGGCGACTGGCGGGAGGCTTACCACCGGGGAGCTGTTTTTT
>TRBJ2-7|TRBV10-3|.|14|.
CAISENRDHYEQYF
TGTGCCATCAGTGAAAACCGGGATCACTACGAGCAGTACTTC
>TRBJ2-1|TRBV6-4|TRBD1|16|.
CASSESGTGGLDEQFF
TGTGCCAGCAGTGAGTCCGGGACAGGGGGGTTGGATGAGCAGTTCTTC
>TRBJ2-7|TRBV10-3|.|15|.
CAISEVDSSSYEQYF
TGTGCCATCAGTGAGGTTGACAGCAGCTCCTACGAGCAGTACTTC
>TRBJ2-7|TRBV5-6|.|12|.
CASSFGGVEQYF
TGTGCCAGCAGCTTTGGGGGCGTCGAGCAGTACTTC
>TRBJ2-2|TRBV7-9|TRBD1|14|.
CASSFRGQDGELFF
TGTGCCAGCAGCTTCAGGGGGCAGGACGGGGAGCTGTTTTTT
>TRBJ2-1|TRBV6-6|.|15|.
CASSFPGTPSNEQFF
TGTGCCAGCAGTTTCCCCGGGACTCCGAGCAATGAGCAGTTCTTC
>TRBJ1-1|TRBV30|.|15|.
CACRGGAGPNFEAFF
TGTGCCTGCCGAGGCGGGGCAGGGCCGAACTTTGAAGCTTTCTTT
>TRBJ2-3|TRBV7-3|.|14|.
CASSPGTQTDTQYF
TGTGCCAGCAGCCCAGGGACCCAGACAGATACGCAGTATTTT
>TRBJ1-6|TRBV18|TRBD1|13|.
CASSPGQNSPLHF
TGTGCCAGCTCACCGGGACAGAATTCACCCCTCCACTTT
>TRBJ2-3|TRBV7-2|TRBD2|16|.
CASSLGSGTLTDTQYF
TGTGCCAGCAGCTTGGGTAGCGGGACCCTCACAGATACGCAGTATTTT
>TRBJ1-1|TRBV27|TRBD1|13|.
CATKDRVRTEAFF
TGTGCCACCAAAGACAGGGTTCGGACTGAAGCTTTCTTT
>TRBJ1-2|TRBV6-5|TRBD1|16|.
CASSYLPGQGIYGYTF
TGTGCCAGCAGTTACTTGCCGGGACAGGGGATTTATGGCTACACCTTC
>TRBJ1-5|TRBV9|TRBD1|15|few
CASSPGTAPTQPQHF
TGTGCCAGCAGCCCTGGGACAGCTCCCACTCAGCCCCAGCATTTT
>TRBJ2-5|TRBV30|TRBD1|15|.
CAWSRGYKSQETQYF
TGTGCCTGGAGCAGGGGGTATAAGTCCCAAGAGACCCAGTACTTC
>TRBJ2-7|TRBV5-1|.|15|.
CASSLTPALSYEQYF
TGCGCCAGCAGCTTGACTCCAGCGCTCTCCTACGAGCAGTACTTC